The 8 T cell receptor beta chains below come from one sample, sequenced in a study of OX40 agonist ivuxolimab in advanced cancers. Clones were sequenced by immunoSEQ multiplex PCR, and TCRdb holds only the in-frame ones, with some missing. The table includes 75,000 to 100,000 clones, 85% to 90% detected once. Sequenced here: CD4+ or CD8+ T cells sorted from blood, sampled in a trial of the OX40 agonist ivuxolimab. The receptor source for this set is an adult with an advanced solid tumor such as melanoma, head and neck, liver or kidney cancer.

The rearrangement links TRBV23-1 to TRBJ2-3; a possible D gene is TRBD1 (5 bases). TRBV23-1 is an ORF; its function is uncertain. Trimming pared 3 bases from V and 7 bases from J, leaving 11 bases between. The CDR3 has 13 amino acids. Written as DNA, the CDR3 is TGCGCCAGCAGTCATCAGGGCCAATATACGCAGTATTTT. This gives the protein CASSHQGQYTQYF.

This sequence joins TRBV2 and TRBJ2-2; unclear D gene. CDR3 length equals 15 residues. V was clipped by 1 base and J by 1 base, with 7 bases between them. Germline CDR1 and CDR2: SNHLY and FYNNEI. CDR3 nucleotides: TGTGCCAGCAGTGAAGGCAGATTGAACACCGGGGAGCTGTTTTTT. Translated, it gives CASSEGRLNTGELFF.

This clone occurred a few times. The chain joins TRBV27 to TRBJ1-5, with TRBD1 as a possible D gene (5 bases). There are 21 residues in the CDR3. Germline assignment: CDR1 MNHEY and CDR2 SMNVEV (reference sequence). V shed 7 bases and J shed 0 bases, with 31 bases lying between them. This CDR3 reads CASTWDIEERDPRYSNQPQHF. The CDR3 DNA follows: TGTGCCAGCACTTGGGATATTGAAGAAAGGGACCCCCGATATAGCAATCAGCCCCAGCATTTT.

This clone came up once. The chain has TRBV10-3 and TRBJ2-2; D ambiguous. The V end lost 4 bases, the J end lost 3 bases, and 15 bases lay between the germline ends. Germline CDR1 reads ENHRY; CDR2 reads SYGVKD. CDR3 length: 16 residues. CDR3 nucleotides: TGTGCCATCAGTGCTCGGCACCCGTCGGACACCGGGGAGCTGTTTTTT. It translates to CAISARHPSDTGELFF.

The rearrangement links TRBV19 to TRBJ1-1; D may be TRBD1 (5 bases). This CDR3 has 13 amino acids. Germline V CDR1 and CDR2: LNHDA, SQIVND (reference sequence). The V gene lost 5 bases and the J gene lost 3 bases, with 10 bases spanning the gap. CDR3 sequence reads: CASSLREDTEAFF. As DNA, the CDR3 is TGTGCCAGTAGTCTCAGGGAGGACACTGAAGCTTTCTTT.

V gene TRBV5-1 combines with J gene TRBJ2-1; TRBD2 agrees at 14 bases. CDR3 size: 15 residues. V gave up 1 base and J gave up 9 bases; unmatched junction bases: 3. The germline V gene has CDR1 SGHRS and CDR2 YFSETQ. The CDR3 is CASSLTGLAGVEQFF. Written as DNA, the CDR3 is TGCGCCAGCAGCTTGACGGGACTAGCGGGAGTTGAGCAGTTCTTC.

The chain employs TRBV28 and TRBJ2-1; D call uncertain. CDR3 length equals 13 residues. V lost 7 bases and J 7 bases, leaving 14 bases between the germline ends. Looked up from germline, CDR1 is MDHEN and CDR2 is SYDVKM. DNA for the CDR3: TGTGCCAGCACCCTTAGGAGTTCGAATGAGCAGTTCTTC. This sequence encodes CASTLRSSNEQFF.

J is TRBJ2-7 and V is TRBV2, with D perhaps matching TRBD1 (6 bases). Germline lookup yields CDR1 SNHLY and CDR2 FYNNEI. This CDR3 is built from 15 residues. The germline V and J ends were trimmed by 1 base and 0 bases, with 10 bases remaining between them. CDR3 in DNA: TGTGCCAGCAGTGAAGACAGGGCCCTCTCCTACGAGCAGTACTTC. Translation gives CASSEDRALSYEQYF.